Listed below are T cell receptor beta chains from one sample, sequenced in a study of post-analysis software for immune sequencing data. TCRdb redid the calling of the PCR reads with MiXCR, one entry per CDR3 protein. Of about 540,000 distinct CDR3 sequences listed, 30% to 40% are singletons. Sequenced material: blood. The receptor source for this set is a girl aged 2-17 years with multiple sclerosis. CDR3s include the opening cysteine and the closing phenylalanine or tryptophan. A D gene is named only where the DNA matches it firmly. Rows give clone size only sometimes, using once, few, many, or a class for an expanded clone.

clone_size j_call v_call d_call cdr3_nt cdr3_aa
few TRBJ2-5 TRBV29-1 TRBD2 TGCAGCGTCGCACTAGCGGTGGAGACCCAGTACTTC CSVALAVETQYF
NA TRBJ2-4 TRBV11-2 NA TGTGCCAGCAGCCCGCCGGGACTTCTAGCCAAAAACATTCAGTACTTC CASSPPGLLAKNIQYF
few TRBJ2-7 TRBV15 TRBD1 TGTGCCACCAGCAGGGACAGGACCTACGAGCAGTACTTC CATSRDRTYEQYF
NA TRBJ2-5 TRBV5-1 NA TGCGCCAGCAGCTGGGGACAAGAAGAGACCCAGTACTTC CASSWGQEETQYF
few TRBJ2-4 TRBV29-1 TRBD2 TGCAGCGTTGCTCCCAACGGACTAGCGACCTCAAACATTCAGTACTTC CSVAPNGLATSNIQYF
NA TRBJ2-3 TRBV5-1 NA TGTGCCAGCACCCGCGGGGCTAGCACAGATACGCAGTATTTT CASTRGASTDTQYF
NA TRBJ2-3 TRBV12-3/TRBV12-4 NA TGTGCCAGCAGTCGCCCCGATAGGAACACAGATACGCAGTATTTT CASSRPDRNTDTQYF
few TRBJ2-5 TRBV5-5 NA TGTGCCAGCATCTCTCGGGTAGTCGATAACCAAGAGACCCAGTACTTC CASISRVVDNQETQYF
NA TRBJ1-5 TRBV28 TRBD1 TGTGCCAGCAGTCGGGACAGGCTCAATCAGCCCCAGCATTTT CASSRDRLNQPQHF
NA TRBJ2-7 TRBV4-1 NA TGCGCCAGCAGCCACGGGACACCCTACTACGAGCAGTACTTC CASSHGTPYYEQYF
NA TRBJ1-2 TRBV14 NA TGTGCCAGCAGCCCAGCAGGGTCCACCTATGGCTACACCTTC CASSPAGSTYGYTF
NA TRBJ2-3 TRBV20-1 TRBD2 TGCAGTGCTCAGAAGGCTAGCGGGGAGCGCGCAGATACGCAGTATTTT CSAQKASGERADTQYF
NA TRBJ1-2 TRBV13 TRBD1 TGTGCCAGCAGCTTAGGGGGACAGGGGAACTCCTATGGCTACACCTTC CASSLGGQGNSYGYTF
NA TRBJ2-7 TRBV20-1 NA TGCAGTGCTGGTAGAGACTCGAGAGGGCGCGAGCAGTACTTC CSAGRDSRGREQYF
NA TRBJ1-4 TRBV5-1 NA TGCGCCAGCAGCCACTCACAAGGGTTTGGGGAAAAACTGTTTTTT CASSHSQGFGEKLFF
few TRBJ1-1 TRBV9 NA TGTGCCAGCAGCGTAGTCATTGATGGCGGAGCTTTCTTT CASSVVIDGGAFF